This is a list of T cell receptor beta chains from one sample in a study of blood T cell repertoires in COVID-19. Produced via immunoSEQ multiplex PCR; TCRdb's table is partial and in-frame only. The sample comprises approximately 350,000 clones, 75% to 90% of which are singletons, and just under 6.5% rests with the top ten. The sample consisted of peripheral blood. Source of these receptors: a woman aged 50 to 60 with COVID-19, enrolled during active disease. Each CDR3 is given with its conserved first and last residue.

TRBV7-2	TRBJ1-6	CASSPGGGARHSPLHF
TRBV30	TRBJ2-1	CAWSSGRLNEQFF
TRBV21-1	TRBJ1-2	CASSLGGAGPGDGYTF
TRBV5-5	TRBJ1-4	CATGTSTNEKLFF
TRBV7-3	TRBJ2-1	CASSLGLSGRTGNEQFF
TRBV10-1	TRBJ2-2	CASRSGTSGTGELFF
TRBV2	TRBJ2-7	CASQQGQGNYEQYF
TRBV9	TRBJ2-2	CASSVSGSSPGELFF
TRBV9	TRBJ1-2	CASSAGGTGSFETF
TRBV28	TRBJ2-7	CASSSSGSTIYEQYF
TRBV19	TRBJ2-7	CASSMGRHNSYEQYF
TRBV6-5	TRBJ2-7	CASSQRRGENYEQYF
TRBV28	TRBJ2-7	CASSLGGSYEQYF
TRBV4-3	TRBJ2-3	CASSQDRTRPDTQYF
TRBV7-2	TRBJ1-2	CASSLGQPHGYTF
TRBV27	TRBJ1-1	CASANRESTEAFF
TRBV19	TRBJ2-1	CASSRPGLAGQIGTYNEQFF
TRBV19	TRBJ1-1	CASSILAVGLAFF
TRBV3-1/TRBV3-2	TRBJ1-3	CASSQRTAGNTIYF
TRBV29-1	TRBJ1-4	CSVRVGGITNEKLFF
TRBV5-4	TRBJ2-3	CASSLLRADRRTDTQYF
TRBV7-2	TRBJ2-2	CASNLAGASTGELFF
TRBV5-1	TRBJ2-7	CASRLPGQGWSGEQYF
TRBV29-1	TRBJ2-3	CSVGKNRGTDTQYF
TRBV5-6	TRBJ1-5	CASTNWGGNQPQHF
TRBV19	TRBJ2-1	CASSGTEYNEQFF
TRBV5-4	TRBJ2-7	CASSGGPGTEIYEQYF
TRBV19	TRBJ2-4	CASSTPREAKNIQYF
TRBV7-9	TRBJ1-3	CASSLLPGGTTGNTIYF
TRBV19	TRBJ2-1	CASSMLSGGYNEQFF
TRBV4-1	TRBJ1-5	CASSHLGAGGEGYSNQPQHF
TRBV6-2/TRBV6-3	TRBJ2-5	CASSYSGRGWETQYF
TRBV4-2	TRBJ2-1	CASSPAADSSGRYNEQFF
TRBV10-3	TRBJ2-7	CAISESAPGGYEQYF
TRBV6-5	TRBJ1-5	CASSRQGNQPQHF
TRBV6-6	TRBJ1-5	CASSLSGTDNQPQHF
TRBV6-2/TRBV6-3	TRBJ1-5	CASSWDLGNQPQHF
TRBV30	TRBJ1-3	CAWNRPETGGNTIYF
TRBV5-1	TRBJ2-7	CASSAGTPGEQYF